Given below is one TCR beta chain in context. Its specificity is not known. The data originate from a study of CD8 T cells in Susac syndrome. Overall study findings and caveats: An acknowledgment was made by the study that its TCR sequencing and HLA analysis involved relatively few individuals.

Trimming removed 2 bases from V and 4 bases from J, with 17 bases in between. From germline, CDR1 is GTSNPN and CDR2 SVGIG (reference sequence). CDR3 length equals 15 residues. The RNA input was roughly 0.45 to 1 ug, and it was reverse transcribed with random hexamers. Coverage of TCR beta CDR3 amplification by immunoSEQ multiplex PCR extended to 54 Vbeta and 13 Jbeta. TCRdb ran MiXCR on the immunoSEQ multiplex PCR reads and lists one entry per CDR3 protein. The table has around 200,000 distinct CDR3 sequences, approximately 96% seen once. Sequencing of TCR beta, carried out with a high-throughput approach, was applied to CD8+ and CD4+ T cells from the blood.

The source of this sequence is a human donor with Susac syndrome. Material for sequencing was CD4+ T cells from PBMCs. The rearrangement links TRBV30 to TRBJ1-1; D not certain. CDR3 DNA: TGTGCCTGGAGTACCGGGCTTCTTGCCTCCACTGAAGCTTTCTTT. Its protein is CAWSTGLLASTEAFF.